The rows below give T cell receptor beta chains drawn from one sample of a study of OX40 agonist ivuxolimab in advanced cancers. Here immunoSEQ multiplex PCR was the method, and the copy in TCRdb shows in-frame clones only, minus some. Found here are around 9,900 clones, around three fifths of them singletons; the top ten hold around 28%. This specimen was CD4+ or CD8+ T cells sorted from blood, taken in a trial of the OX40 agonist ivuxolimab. All receptors come from an adult with an advanced solid tumor such as melanoma, head and neck, liver or kidney cancer. Each CDR3 is given with its conserved first and last residue. The D gene is left open where the match is weak. The listing skips clone size in some rows; elsewhere it reads once, few, many or a size class.

v_call	d_call	j_call	clone_size	cdr3_nt	cdr3_aa
TRBV5-1	TRBD2	TRBJ2-4	-	TGCGCCAGCAGCATTGAGGGACTAGCGGATCAGTACTTC	CASSIEGLADQYF
TRBV27	TRBD1	TRBJ1-5	medium-sized	TGTGCCAGCCGTCCAGGGACAGCGACGAATCAGCCCCAGCATTTT	CASRPGTATNQPQHF
TRBV6-5	-	TRBJ2-1	few	TGTGCCAGCAGCCTACAGGGCACGGGATACAATGAGCAGTTCTTC	CASSLQGTGYNEQFF
TRBV2	-	TRBJ2-1	-	TGTGCCAGCAAGGCTAGGAACAATGAGCAGTTCTTC	CASKARNNEQFF
TRBV27	-	TRBJ2-1	-	TGTGCCAGCAGTTTATCTAGCGGAAGCTCCTACAATGAGCAGTTCTTC	CASSLSSGSSYNEQFF
TRBV27	-	TRBJ1-3	-	TGTGCCAGCAGTTTGGCAGGCTCTGGAAACACCATATATTTT	CASSLAGSGNTIYF
TRBV7-9	-	TRBJ1-2	-	TGTGCCACGGGCACGGGGGCAGTCTATGGCTACACCTTC	CATGTGAVYGYTF
TRBV14	-	TRBJ1-2	-	TGTGCCAGCAGCCCTTGGGCAGGGGACTATGGCTACACCTTC	CASSPWAGDYGYTF
TRBV28	TRBD1	TRBJ2-1	-	TGTGCCAGCAGTTTAAACAGGGGACCGTTCTTC	CASSLNRGPFF
TRBV2	TRBD2	TRBJ2-1	few	TGTGCCAGCAGTGCTCGGGAGGGTTACAATGAGCAGTTCTTC	CASSAREGYNEQFF
TRBV6-1	-	TRBJ2-2	once	TGTGCCAGCAGTGAACGAGACAGGCCCGGGGAGCTGTTTTTT	CASSERDRPGELFF
TRBV29-1	-	TRBJ2-7	-	TGCAGCGTTGAGTTTCCGGACGGAGTGGGTGAGCAGTACTTC	CSVEFPDGVGEQYF
TRBV27	TRBD1	TRBJ1-2	large	TGTGCCAGCAGCCACCGGGACAGGGAATACACCTTC	CASSHRDREYTF
TRBV28	-	TRBJ1-5	once	TGTGCCAGCATGCAGAATCAGCCCCAGCATTTT	CASMQNQPQHF
TRBV4-3	-	TRBJ2-5	-	TGCGCCAGCAGCCAAGATGTGGGCTGGCCGGGGGAGACCCAGTACTTC	CASSQDVGWPGETQYF
TRBV11-2	-	TRBJ2-1	-	TGTGCCAGCAGCTTAAGCACTAGTGGCCGGGATGAGCAGTTCTTC	CASSLSTSGRDEQFF
TRBV27	-	TRBJ1-2	-	TGTGCCAGCAGTCGGACAGCATTCTATGGCTACACCTTC	CASSRTAFYGYTF
TRBV9	TRBD2	TRBJ2-2	-	TGTGCCAGCAGCGTAGGGAGCGGGGGGGCCGACGGGGAGCTGTTTTTT	CASSVGSGGADGELFF
TRBV6-1	-	TRBJ2-5	-	TGTGCCAGCGGGCGATCCCGGACCCAAGAGACCCAGTACTTC	CASGRSRTQETQYF
TRBV29-1	-	TRBJ2-7	few	TGCAGCGTTGAAGTCAGGGGAGGTTCCTACGAGCAGTACTTC	CSVEVRGGSYEQYF
TRBV4-2	-	TRBJ2-6	-	TGTGCCAGCAGCCAAGCTAAACCTGGGGCCAACGTCCTGACTTTC	CASSQAKPGANVLTF
TRBV28	TRBD1	TRBJ2-5	-	TGTGCCAGCAGCACAGGGGGGCAGGGAGAGACCCAGTACTTC	CASSTGGQGETQYF
TRBV6-1	-	TRBJ2-1	-	TGTGCCAGCAGTGAATGGAGCTTAAGCTCCTACAATGAGCAGTTCTTC	CASSEWSLSSYNEQFF
TRBV19	TRBD2	TRBJ2-7	-	TGTGCCAGTAGTATCGGGGGACTAGGTTACGAGCAGTACTTC	CASSIGGLGYEQYF
TRBV6-5	-	TRBJ1-6	few	TGTGCCAGCAGTTACTTCAATTCACCCCTCCACTTT	CASSYFNSPLHF
TRBV27	-	TRBJ2-1	-	TGTGCCAGCAGGGACAGCTCCTACAATGAGCAGTTCTTC	CASRDSSYNEQFF
TRBV7-9	TRBD1	TRBJ2-7	-	TGTGCCAGCAGCTGGGACAGGGGACACGAGCAGTACTTC	CASSWDRGHEQYF
TRBV9	-	TRBJ1-1	-	TGTGCCAGCAGCTCTCCGAGCACTGAAGCTTTCTTT	CASSSPSTEAFF
TRBV27	-	TRBJ1-6	once	TGTGCCAGCAGTTCTGACTCCTATAATTCACCCCTCCACTTT	CASSSDSYNSPLHF
TRBV19	-	TRBJ1-1	-	TGTGCCAGTGGACCGGACGGGAACACTGAAGCTTTCTTT	CASGPDGNTEAFF